A selection of T cell receptor beta chains follows, all from one sample in a study of control samples from healthy donors and cancer patients. Assay used: immunoSEQ multiplex PCR; TCRdb lists only in-frame clones, some missing. The repertoire consists of tens of thousands of clones, with 70% to 85% occurring once and the leading ten covering 30% to 40%. The sample taken for sequencing was PBMCs. These TCRs come from a man in his sixties or seventies with lung cancer. Both conserved end residues are part of each CDR3. Clone sizes are given selectively: once, few, many, or a class where the clone is expanded.

V gene: TRBV2; clone size: .; J gene: TRBJ2-3; CDR3 protein: CASSEISRAETQYF
V gene: TRBV30; clone size: .; J gene: TRBJ1-5; CDR3 protein: CAWGGQANQPQHF
V gene: TRBV24-1; clone size: once; J gene: TRBJ2-5; CDR3 protein: CATGDRRGAQETQYF
V gene: TRBV6-6; clone size: once; J gene: TRBJ1-1; CDR3 protein: CASSGYRGDTEAFF
V gene: TRBV3-1/TRBV3-2; clone size: few; J gene: TRBJ1-6; CDR3 protein: CASSRATGDSLHF
V gene: TRBV3-1/TRBV3-2; clone size: .; J gene: TRBJ2-3; CDR3 protein: CASSQGSSSGRRSSTDTQYF
V gene: TRBV18; clone size: .; J gene: TRBJ2-1; CDR3 protein: CASSSRTGGSNNEQFF
V gene: TRBV6-5; clone size: .; J gene: TRBJ1-5; CDR3 protein: CASSRRRAGQPQHF
V gene: TRBV11-2; clone size: .; J gene: TRBJ1-5; CDR3 protein: CASSPRTADYSNQPQHF
V gene: TRBV30; clone size: .; J gene: TRBJ2-1; CDR3 protein: CAWSVYGLASYNEQFF
V gene: TRBV7-2; clone size: once; J gene: TRBJ2-1; CDR3 protein: CASSLQGFNEQFF
V gene: TRBV2; clone size: .; J gene: TRBJ2-7; CDR3 protein: CASQHSGLPLGVHEQYF
V gene: TRBV27; clone size: .; J gene: TRBJ1-1; CDR3 protein: CASSRNTEAFF
V gene: TRBV29-1; clone size: .; J gene: TRBJ2-2; CDR3 protein: CSFRTGRAGELFF
V gene: TRBV7-3; clone size: .; J gene: TRBJ2-3; CDR3 protein: CASSFGLSTDTQYF
V gene: TRBV4-3; clone size: once; J gene: TRBJ2-5; CDR3 protein: CASSQDLGTNLETQYF
V gene: TRBV19; clone size: .; J gene: TRBJ1-1; CDR3 protein: CASKGAGGNTEAFF
V gene: TRBV7-2; clone size: .; J gene: TRBJ1-5; CDR3 protein: CASSLGAGTGGYQPQHF
V gene: TRBV3-1/TRBV3-2; clone size: .; J gene: TRBJ2-5; CDR3 protein: CASSHTDRVETQYF
V gene: TRBV7-2; clone size: .; J gene: TRBJ2-7; CDR3 protein: CASSLEWASNYEQYF
V gene: TRBV30; clone size: .; J gene: TRBJ1-5; CDR3 protein: CALSPEGLGQPQHF
V gene: TRBV3-1/TRBV3-2; clone size: .; J gene: TRBJ2-7; CDR3 protein: CASSHKGGTYEQYF
V gene: TRBV19; clone size: .; J gene: TRBJ2-3; CDR3 protein: CASSRGRVSTDTQYF
V gene: TRBV4-3; clone size: .; J gene: TRBJ2-3; CDR3 protein: CASSQEHFTDTQYF
V gene: TRBV20-1; clone size: .; J gene: TRBJ2-3; CDR3 protein: CSARADTQYF
V gene: TRBV2; clone size: .; J gene: TRBJ1-4; CDR3 protein: CASRSGFYSGEKLFF
V gene: TRBV6-5; clone size: .; J gene: TRBJ2-1; CDR3 protein: CASRGLAGDVEFF
V gene: TRBV3-1/TRBV3-2; clone size: once; J gene: TRBJ2-3; CDR3 protein: CASSRTGGTDTQYF
V gene: TRBV3-1/TRBV3-2; clone size: .; J gene: TRBJ2-3; CDR3 protein: CASGGKDTQYF
V gene: TRBV6-4; clone size: .; J gene: TRBJ1-1; CDR3 protein: CASRLSGSTEAFF
V gene: TRBV5-1; clone size: .; J gene: TRBJ2-6; CDR3 protein: CASSLGPTLPGVNVLTF
V gene: TRBV19; clone size: few; J gene: TRBJ2-2; CDR3 protein: CASRDRGDTGELFF
V gene: TRBV19; clone size: .; J gene: TRBJ2-7; CDR3 protein: CASSIGGNWGEQYF
V gene: TRBV19; clone size: .; J gene: TRBJ1-4; CDR3 protein: CASSQRGGEKLFF
V gene: TRBV7-7; clone size: .; J gene: TRBJ2-2; CDR3 protein: CASSLVRDTGELFF
V gene: TRBV30; clone size: .; J gene: TRBJ1-4; CDR3 protein: CAWSGVRPGEKLFF
V gene: TRBV4-1; clone size: once; J gene: TRBJ2-3; CDR3 protein: CASSQRSRGGAGDTQYF
V gene: TRBV3-1/TRBV3-2; clone size: .; J gene: TRBJ1-5; CDR3 protein: CASSQDVHPGQPQHF
V gene: TRBV24-1; clone size: .; J gene: TRBJ2-7; CDR3 protein: CATSDTAPEQYF
V gene: TRBV25-1; clone size: .; J gene: TRBJ2-6; CDR3 protein: CASSPSLGGTGANVLTF
V gene: TRBV15; clone size: .; J gene: TRBJ1-3; CDR3 protein: CATSRDFGPSGNTIYF
V gene: TRBV9; clone size: .; J gene: TRBJ2-7; CDR3 protein: CASTRDLGWEQYF
V gene: TRBV6-2/TRBV6-3; clone size: .; J gene: TRBJ1-1; CDR3 protein: CASSYLRSHTEAFF
V gene: TRBV19; clone size: .; J gene: TRBJ2-1; CDR3 protein: CASSINGYNEQFF
V gene: TRBV9; clone size: once; J gene: TRBJ2-4; CDR3 protein: CASSVVGASNIQYF